Presented here are 6 T cell receptor beta chains from one specimen sequenced in a study of shared clonotypes between healthy human individuals. The protocol was immunoSEQ multiplex PCR, while the TCRdb copy is restricted to in-frame clones and leaves out a portion. The sample contains millions of clones, approximately 95% of which appear only once. Naivety among CD8 cells was defined by CD45RO negativity and positive CCR7 selection, thereby excluding terminally differentiated effector memory CD45RA+ cells. Sequenced material: naive CD8+ T cells sorted from blood. The receptors were gathered from a man younger than 30 in good health.

The chain joins TRBV25-1 to TRBJ2-2; D may be TRBD1 or TRBD2 (5 bases each). Germline CDR1 MGHDK, CDR2 SYGVNS. Trimming removed 4 bases from V and 5 bases from J, with 11 bases in between. There are 14 residues in the CDR3. CDR3 DNA: TGTGCCAGCAGTGCAGGGACGAGAACCGGGGAGCTGTTTTTT. Amino acid sequence: CASSAGTRTGELFF.

This chain connects TRBV5-1 to TRBJ2-1, with a tentative D call TRBD2 (6 bases). Germline CDR1 is SGHRS and CDR2 is YFSETQ. Trimming cost V 1 base and J 7 bases, with 21 bases left between them. There are 17 residues in the CDR3. The DNA of the CDR3 is TGCGCCAGCAGCTTGACCCTCAGTGCTATAGCGGTTAATGAGCAGTTCTTC. The encoded protein is CASSLTLSAIAVNEQFF. The full variable domain, its missing parts supplied by reference TRBV5-1 and TRBJ2-1, is KAGVTQTPRYLIKTRGQQVTLSCSPISGHRSVSWYQQTPGQGLQFLFEYFSETQRNKGNFPGRFSGRQFSNSRSEMNVSTLELGDSALYLCASSLTLSAIAVNEQFFGPGTRLTVL.

The J gene is TRBJ2-1, the V gene TRBV4-2, with TRBD2 matching over 10 bases. Germline V CDR1 and CDR2: LGHNA, YNFKEQ. V shed 0 bases, J shed 4 bases, and the junction held 9 bases outside the gene matches. CDR3 size: 18 residues. The CDR3 DNA is TGTGCCAGCAGCCAAGATGAAGTGACTAGCGGGCTGTACAATGAGCAGTTCTTC. Encoded protein: CASSQDEVTSGLYNEQFF.

As to this clone: The sample holds other DNA sequences that translate to the same CDR3. This chain connects TRBV27 to TRBJ2-6; D unclear. Germline assignment: CDR1 MNHEY and CDR2 SMNVEV (reference sequence). Trimming shortened V by 0 bases and J by 2 bases, and 5 bases separated the two germline ends. This CDR3 has 15 amino acids. The CDR3 sequence: CASSLSSTGANVLTF. CDR3 DNA sequence: TGTGCCAGCAGTTTATCTTCTACTGGGGCCAACGTCCTGACTTTC.

This rearrangement joins TRBV2 to TRBJ2-7; 9 nucleotides line up with TRBD2. Trimming cost V 4 bases and J 0 bases; bases outside gene matches: 1. CDR1 and CDR2 from the germline V gene are SNHLY and FYNNEI. This CDR3 contains 14 residues. The DNA for the CDR3 is TGTGCCAGCAGTGCTAGCGGGACCTCCTACGAGCAGTACTTC. Protein sequence: CASSASGTSYEQYF.

This sequence joins TRBV7-9 and TRBJ2-3, with TRBD1 identical over 7 bases. Germline V gene sequence: CDR1 SEHNR, CDR2 FQNEAQ (reference sequence). The CDR3 extends over 15 amino acids. V dropped 4 bases and J dropped 3; count of bases not matched to a gene: 7. The CDR3 region is CASSSGTVATDTQYF. The CDR3 coding sequence is TGTGCCAGCAGCTCCGGGACAGTGGCAACAGATACGCAGTATTTT.